One sample yielded the 19 T cell receptor beta chains listed below, sequenced in a study of T-cell memory formation after mild COVID-19 (dated by TCRdb to the early 2020s). Receptor amplification or capture employed 5' RACE. The reads were generated on an Illumina NovaSeq 6000. TCRdb itself trimmed the public reads at Q25 with fastp, ran MiXCR and retained productive beta chains. Each entry merges the rows of one CDR3 protein and shows their most common DNA and genes. The sample records 200,000 to 300,000 distinct CDR3 sequences, approximately 9% of which are singletons. The ten largest clones add up to 20% to 25% of the sample. The material sequenced was PBMCs or a T cell subset sorted from them (not recorded which). The receptors stem from a man between 18 and 29 years old who had mild COVID-19 (a few samples of this study predate the infection). The sample titles of this study are shuffled in the database, so cell type and time point are left out; the donor was told from shared clones.

V usage is TRBV27 and J usage is TRBJ2-3; 11 nucleotides line up with TRBD2. Germline CDR1 MNHEY, CDR2 SMNVEV (reference sequence). Losses at the gene ends were 4 bases for V and 7 bases for J; bases not matched to a gene: 13. This CDR3 contains 17 residues. CDR3 sequence: CASSSRLAGYEYNTQYF. The CDR3 DNA reads as TGTGCCAGCAGTTCCCGACTAGCGGGGTACGAATACAATACGCAGTATTTT.

V is TRBV2 and J is TRBJ2-7; the D gene is possibly TRBD1 (5 bases). Trimming removed 1 base at V and 5 bases at J, with 9 bases between. The CDR3 length is 13 residues. From germline, CDR1 is SNHLY and CDR2 FYNNEI. CDR3 DNA sequence: TGTGCCAGCAGTGAAGACAGGTGGGACGAGCAGTACTTC. Translating it yields CASSEDRWDEQYF.

This clonotype occurred many times. At one boundary the junction diverges from the germline segment, which might be a read error. This chain links TRBV6-1 with TRBJ1-1; D gene uncertain. The CDR3 consists of 12 residues. The germline CDR1 and CDR2 sequences are MNHNS and SASEGT. The CDR3 spells CASSDGYTEAFF. DNA for the CDR3: TGTGCCAGTAGTGATGGATACACTGAAGCTTTCTTT.

This sequence joins TRBV18 and TRBJ2-1, with TRBD2 as a possible D gene (5 bases). This CDR3 spans 14 amino acids. Trimming stripped 3 bases from V and 8 bases from J, with 14 bases between. Germline values: CDR1 KGHSH, CDR2 LQKENI. This CDR3 is CASSPTRALDEQFF. Here the CDR3 DNA reads TGTGCCAGCTCACCTACTAGAGCTTTGGATGAGCAGTTCTTC.

J is TRBJ1-5 and V is TRBV29-1, with D possibly matching TRBD1 (5 bases). The CDR3 is 15 residues long. CDR1 is SQVTM, CDR2 ANQGSEA, per germline. Trimming pared 6 bases from V and 2 bases from J, leaving 17 bases between. CDR3 amino acids: CSVGIGASGNQPQHF. The CDR3 DNA follows: TGCAGCGTCGGGATCGGGGCTTCGGGCAATCAGCCCCAGCATTTT.

The rearrangement uses TRBV7-8 and TRBJ1-2, with a possible D match to TRBD1 (5 bases). With 5 bases removed from V and 5 bases from J, the gap between germline ends came to 15 bases. CDR3 size: 14 residues. Germline CDR1 and CDR2: SGHVS and FQNEAQ. In DNA, the CDR3 is TGTGCCAGCAGCCGGGGGTGGGTAGGGTATGGCTACACCTTC. This sequence encodes CASSRGWVGYGYTF.

There are many counts of this clonotype. J is TRBJ2-1 and V is TRBV21-1; the table's D call TRBD1 went unverified against the DNA. TRBV21-1 is listed as a pseudogene. The CDR3 loop spans 14 amino acids. The CDR3 DNA reads as TGTGCCAGCAGCAAATTCGGGCGGTACAATGAGCAGTTCTTC. It specifies CASSKFGRYNEQFF.

In its sample, this clonotype was seen a few times. V is TRBV10-3 and J is TRBJ2-1, with D perhaps being TRBD1 or TRBD2 (5 bases each). V was cut by 4 bases and J by 4 bases, with 14 bases left in between. The CDR3 is 15 amino acids. Per germline, CDR1 ENHRY and CDR2 SYGVKD. The CDR3 coding sequence is TGTGCCATCAGTGTTCGGGGCCCCTTATACAATGAGCAGTTCTTC. Encoded protein: CAISVRGPLYNEQFF.

The chain carries TRBV3-1 and TRBJ2-7; 9 positions agree with TRBD1. This CDR3 spans 15 amino acids. Germline V gene data show CDR1 as LGHDT and CDR2 as YNNKEL (reference sequence). Trimming cost V 3 bases and J 1 base; bases outside gene matches: 4. CDR3 DNA: TGTGCCAGCAGCCAGTGGGGACAGGGTTCCTACGAGCAGTACTTC. Translating it yields CASSQWGQGSYEQYF.

This clonotype was picked up a small number of times. V usage is TRBV19 and J usage is TRBJ2-3; D remains ambiguous. In germline, CDR1 is LNHDA, CDR2 SQIVND (reference sequence). Trimming pared 6 bases from V and 10 bases from J, leaving 14 bases between. The CDR3 is made up of 12 amino acids. The CDR3 loop is CASSTGRASQYF. The CDR3, as DNA: TGTGCCAGTAGCACCGGACGGGCGTCGCAGTATTTT.

In its sample, this clonotype was seen a few times. In DNA form, the CDR3 reads TGCAGCGTTTCTCGCCGGGACAGCTATGGCTACACCTTC. It specifies CSVSRRDSYGYTF. V usage is TRBV29-1 and J usage is TRBJ1-2; 7 bases align to TRBD1. V lost 5 bases, J lost 4 bases, and 7 bases stayed unmatched. The V gene's germline CDR1 is SQVTM and CDR2 ANQGSEA. The CDR3 has 13 residues. The whole variable domain, remainder taken from reference TRBV29-1 and TRBJ1-2, is SAVISQKPSRDICQRGTSLTIQCQVDSQVTMMFWYRQQPGQSLTLIATANQGSEATYESGFVIDKFPISRPNLTFSTLTVSNMSPEDSSIYLCSVSRRDSYGYTFGSGTRLTVV.

The genes are TRBV27 and TRBJ2-7; 7 nucleotides agree with TRBD2. The CDR3 is 14 amino acids. Germline trimming cut 6 bases from V and 5 bases from J; bases unmatched to any gene: 10. The germline V gene encodes CDR1 MNHEY and CDR2 SMNVEV (reference sequence). In DNA, the CDR3 is TGTGCCAGCAGCTCCGTCCAGCGGGATGACGAGCAGTACTTC. Translating it yields CASSSVQRDDEQYF.

This chain connects TRBV5-1 to TRBJ2-5, with TRBD1 matching 7 bases. J gave up 4 bases and V 4 bases, and 10 bases lay outside the gene matches. Per germline, CDR1 SGHRS and CDR2 YFSETQ. This CDR3 contains 15 residues. The CDR3 bases are TGCGCCAGCAGCGTACAGTCCTCAGGGGGAGAGACCCAGTACTTC. Its protein is CASSVQSSGGETQYF.

This clonotype was found a few times. This chain connects TRBV10-3 to TRBJ1-2; possible D gene TRBD1, 6 bases. Trimming left V 6 bases short and J 3 bases short, with 11 bases between. The CDR3 is made up of 13 amino acids. CDR1 and CDR2 from the germline V gene are ENHRY and SYGVKD. This chain's CDR3 is CAIRGRTDYGYTF. The CDR3, as DNA: TGTGCCATCAGGGGTCGGACAGACTATGGCTACACCTTC.

There are many counts of this clonotype. The gene calls are TRBV12-3 or TRBV12-4 and TRBJ2-1; possible D gene TRBD2, 7 bases. This CDR3 has 13 amino acids. Trimming took 3 bases from V and 7 from J, leaving 10 bases between them. The CDR3 sequence: CASSLRGLNEQFF. As DNA, the CDR3 is TGTGCCAGCAGTTTGCGGGGGCTGAATGAGCAGTTCTTC.

The chain is built from TRBV7-6 and TRBJ2-7, with 9 bases matching TRBD1. The V and J ends lost 5 bases and 2 bases, in that order; junction bases with no gene match: 10. This CDR3 is built from 16 residues. Germline V CDR1 and CDR2: SGHVS, FNYEAQ. CDR3 DNA: TGTGCCAGCAGCCGTTGGACAGGGGAGAGAACCTACGAGCAGTACTTC. Translation: CASSRWTGERTYEQYF.

This clonotype was seen only a few times. DNA of the CDR3: TGTGCCAGCAGTTTCTCAGAGGAGAATGGCTACACCTTC. As protein: CASSFSEENGYTF. V is TRBV12-3 or TRBV12-4 and J is TRBJ1-2; D unresolved. Trimming stripped 3 bases from V and 6 bases from J, with 11 bases between. The CDR3 consists of 13 residues.

This clonotype came up a few times. The genes are TRBV5-5 and TRBJ1-2; D is perhaps TRBD1 (5 bases). V lost 4 bases and J 3 bases, leaving 16 bases between the germline ends. Germline lookup yields CDR1 SGHKS and CDR2 YYEKEE (reference sequence). The CDR3 consists of 15 residues. The CDR3 DNA follows: TGTGCCAGCAGCAGCTCACCCGGGGCGGACTATGGCTACACCTTC. This gives the protein CASSSSPGADYGYTF.

V is TRBV12-3 or TRBV12-4 and J is TRBJ1-1; D unresolved. Trimming pared 1 base from V and 8 bases from J, leaving 17 bases between. The CDR3 has 15 residues. The CDR3 region is CASSLGHTLTSEAFF. The DNA of the CDR3 is TGTGCCAGCAGTTTAGGGCACACCCTGACGTCGGAAGCTTTCTTT.